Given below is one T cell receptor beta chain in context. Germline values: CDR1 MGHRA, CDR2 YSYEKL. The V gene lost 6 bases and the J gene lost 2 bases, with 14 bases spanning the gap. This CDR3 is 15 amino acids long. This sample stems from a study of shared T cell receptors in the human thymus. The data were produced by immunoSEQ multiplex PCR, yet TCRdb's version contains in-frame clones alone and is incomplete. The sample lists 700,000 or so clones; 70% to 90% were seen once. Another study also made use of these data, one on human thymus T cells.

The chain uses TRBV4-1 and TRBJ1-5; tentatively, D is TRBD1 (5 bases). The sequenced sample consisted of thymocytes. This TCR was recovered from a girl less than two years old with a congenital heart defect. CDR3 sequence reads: CASSRTIQGNQPQHF. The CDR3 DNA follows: TGCGCCAGCAGTCGGACAATTCAGGGCAATCAGCCCCAGCATTTT.